One and the same sample provided the 19 T cell receptor beta chains below, sequenced in a study of CD4 and CD8 cells across lung adenocarcinoma regions (dated by TCRdb to 2016 to 2018). Library method: PCR. Sequencing was carried out with a HiSeq X Ten. Using fastp trimming at Q25 and MiXCR clonotype assembly, TCRdb reanalyzed the public sequencing data and kept in-frame beta chains. Here each entry gathers all rows of one CDR3 protein and keeps the most common genes and DNA. The sample table lists 20,000 to 30,000 distinct CDR3 sequences, under 60% of them with a count of one. Of the sample, roughly 50% is held by the ten largest clones. What was sequenced was CD8+ T cells from the center of a lung tumor. This sample's cell subset or site label indicates: tumor center region. Receptors were obtained from a male donor with lung adenocarcinoma. The CD4 and CD8 labels of this study may be unreliable.

The rearrangement joins TRBV24-1 to TRBJ2-5, with D possibly being TRBD1 (5 bases). Trimming took 9 bases from V and 4 from J, leaving 14 bases between them. Germline V gives CDR1 KGHDR, CDR2 SFDVKD. The CDR3 contains 13 residues. CDR3 DNA: TGTGCCACCCGCGACAGCCGCCGAGAGACCCAGTACTTC. Encoded protein: CATRDSRRETQYF.

In regard to this clonotype: The junction departs from germline at one end; a sequencing error may be responsible. The V gene is TRBV6-1, the J gene TRBJ2-1; 7 bases line up with TRBD2. CDR3 size: 14 residues. Germline-derived CDR1 and CDR2 are MNHNS and SASEGT. The CDR3 DNA sequence: TGTGCCAGCAGGAGGGAGGGGCGTATTAGTGCGCAGTACTTT. Translation gives CASRREGRISAQYF.

The chain combines TRBV10-2 with TRBJ2-1; 11 positions agree with TRBD1. Near its end, the DNA agrees better with TRBJ2-5, so the J call may be wrong. The germline V gene encodes CDR1 WSHSY and CDR2 SAAADI. The CDR3 is 16 amino acids. This CDR3 is CASGKYRDRGTETQYF. DNA for the CDR3: TGCGCCAGCGGAAAATACCGGGACAGGGGGACGGAGACCCAGTACTTC.

The table lists this clonotype with many counts. CDR3 bases: TGTGCCAGCAGCGGGGACAGAAGACGCGAGCAGTACTTC. Protein sequence: CASSGDRRREQYF. The genes are TRBV6-1 and TRBJ2-4; the match to TRBD1 covers 7 bases. The tail of the sequence fits TRBJ2-7 better, so the J call may be wrong. There are 13 residues in the CDR3. In germline, CDR1 is MNHNS, CDR2 SASEGT.

V usage is TRBV27 and J usage is TRBJ2-1, with D possibly TRBD1 on 6 matching bases. The CDR3 runs 17 residues. Deletions cut 4 bases from V and 2 bases from J, with 18 bases between. CDR1 and CDR2 (germline): MNHEY, SMNVEV (reference sequence). Here the CDR3 reads CASSSRRQDLPYNEQFF. The CDR3 bases are TGTGCCAGCAGTTCCAGACGACAGGATCTTCCCTACAATGAGCAGTTCTTC.

The rearrangement uses TRBV6-5 and TRBJ2-6; 7 bases line up with TRBD1. This CDR3 is 17 amino acids long. In germline, CDR1 is MNHEY, CDR2 SVGAGI. Germline trimming cut 8 bases from V and 0 bases from J; bases unmatched to any gene: 10. The CDR3 here is CASVRQGTSSGANVLTF. The DNA for the CDR3 is TGTGCCAGCGTTCGACAGGGCACCTCCTCTGGGGCCAACGTCCTGACTTTC.

This rearrangement joins TRBV10-2 to TRBJ2-5, with D perhaps TRBD1 (6 bases). The CDR3 extends over 14 amino acids. The germline V gene encodes CDR1 WSHSY and CDR2 SAAADI. V lost 6 bases and J lost 5, with 16 bases in between. The CDR3 loop is CASRAQGGLETQYF. CDR3 coding DNA: TGCGCCAGCAGGGCACAGGGTGGTTTGGAGACCCAGTACTTC.

Comments on this clonotype: One end of the junction varies from germline; a read error may be responsible. The chain is built from TRBV6-1 and TRBJ2-3; 7 bases fit TRBD2. CDR1 and CDR2 (germline): MNHNS, SASEGT. The CDR3 totals 14 residues. The CDR3 spells CASTVAGATDTQYF. Here the CDR3 DNA reads TGTGCCAGCACGGTGGCGGGAGCGACAGACACGCAGTATTTC.

In DNA form, the CDR3 reads TGTGCCAGCCGCGGGGGCGGAACCGACACCGGGGAGCTGTTTTTT. Protein: CASRGGGTDTGELFF. The chain has TRBV6-1 and TRBJ2-2; tentatively, D is TRBD2 (7 bases). The germline V and J ends were trimmed by 8 bases and 3 bases, with 16 bases remaining between them. Germline CDR1 is MNHNS and CDR2 is SASEGT. The CDR3 is 15 amino acids.

Remarks on this clonotype: Relative to the germline gene, one junction end is altered; a read error may explain this. The chain recombines TRBV6-1 with TRBJ2-4, with D perhaps given as TRBD1 or TRBD2 (6 bases each). The DNA end favors TRBJ2-5, so the J call may be wrong. The germline V gene has CDR1 MNHNS and CDR2 SASEGT. This CDR3 has 16 amino acids. The CDR3 DNA follows: TGTGCCAGCAGGGAAGAAGGGGGGCGGGCCAAAAAGACCCAGTACTTC. Translating it yields CASREEGGRAKKTQYF.

The chain carries TRBV27 and TRBJ2-1, with D perhaps matching TRBD1 (6 bases). The J call may be faulty, since TRBJ2-7 better matches the DNA end. Germline-derived CDR1 and CDR2 are MNHEY and SMNVEV (reference sequence). The CDR3 length is 15 residues. The CDR3 protein is CASSSQGSRIYEQYF. CDR3 DNA: TGTGCCAGCAGTTCACAGGGCAGTCGGATCTACGAGCAGTACTTC.

This clonotype showed up just a few times. This chain joins TRBV6-2 or TRBV6-3 and TRBJ1-6; 7 nucleotides agree with TRBD1. Looked up from germline, CDR1 is MNHEY and CDR2 is SVGEGT. The V gene end was trimmed by 2 bases and the J gene end by 6 bases; junction bases not matched to a gene: 1. CDR3 size: 14 residues. The CDR3 reads CASSYDRVNSPLHF. In nucleotides, the CDR3 is TGTGCCAGCAGTTACGACAGGGTTAATTCACCCCTCCACTTT.

This clonotype was counted only a few times. V is TRBV6-1 and J is TRBJ1-3; D is undetermined. The CDR3 is made up of 15 amino acids. Between the trimmed V and J ends, which lost 8 bases and 0 bases, there was a span of 14 bases. Germline V gene lookup returns CDR1 MNHNS and CDR2 SASEGT. DNA for the CDR3: TGTGCCAGCGCCGACGGGATAAGCTCTGGAAACACCATATATTTT. Encoded protein: CASADGISSGNTIYF.

The chain carries TRBV6-1 and TRBJ2-3; D is unresolved. The germline gives CDR1 MNHNS, CDR2 SASEGT. The CDR3 consists of 11 residues. Trimming took 11 bases from V and 4 from J, leaving 10 bases between them. The CDR3 DNA reads TGTGCCGGCGGTGGCCCAGATACGCAGTATTTT. Its translation: CAGGGPDTQYF.

This clonotype was seen more than once but under ten times. The V gene is TRBV12-3 or TRBV12-4, the J gene TRBJ2-3; D is unclear. CDR3 length: 15 amino acids. V was shortened by 3 bases and J by 1 base, with 11 bases between the two germline ends. The CDR3 sequence is CASSFGLTGTDTQYF. The CDR3 DNA sequence: TGTGCCAGCAGTTTCGGTCTCACAGGCACAGATACGCAGTATTTT.

The V call is TRBV4-1, the J call TRBJ1-6; D is perhaps TRBD1 (6 bases). V gave up 4 bases and J gave up 6 bases, with 16 bases separating them. The germline CDR1 and CDR2 sequences are MGHRA and YSYEKL. This CDR3 spans 16 amino acids. CDR3 loop: CASSRRAGERNSPLHF. The CDR3 DNA follows: TGCGCCAGCAGCCGCCGAGCAGGGGAGCGTAATTCACCCCTCCACTTT.

The chain is built from TRBV5-3 and TRBJ2-7; D is unresolved. TRBV5-3 is an ORF; its function is uncertain. The CDR3 contains 13 residues. V was trimmed by 7 bases and J by 9 bases, leaving 20 bases between them. The DNA of the CDR3 is TGTGCCAGACTGATCCTCTGTTCCCTACGGCAGTACTTC. Its translation: CARLILCSLRQYF.

This clonotype has only a few counts. The chain has TRBV27 and TRBJ2-5; D assignment may be TRBD1 or TRBD2 (5 bases each). Trimming left V 5 bases short and J 7 bases short, with 14 bases between. This CDR3 is built from 13 residues. In germline, CDR1 is MNHEY, CDR2 SMNVEV (reference sequence). The CDR3 nucleotides are TGTGCCAGCAGTGCCCAGGGTCGGGGGACCCAGTACTTC. Translating gives CASSAQGRGTQYF.

This clonotype was observed a handful of times. CDR3 region: CASSSLAGVSNEQFF. The CDR3, as DNA: TGTGCCAGCAGCAGCCTAGCGGGGGTCTCCAATGAGCAGTTCTTC. The V and J genes are TRBV6-1 and TRBJ2-1, with 10 bases that match TRBD2. Trimming at V came to 6 bases and at J to 6 bases, leaving 8 bases not matched to a gene. This CDR3 region has 15 residues. The germline V gene has CDR1 MNHNS and CDR2 SASEGT.